The 28 T cell receptor beta chains in this list originate from one sample, sequenced in a study of blood T cell repertoires in COVID-19. Measured with immunoSEQ multiplex PCR; TCRdb has only the in-frame clones, and not every one. This table holds about 140,000 clones, 65% to 85% found once. The sample was peripheral blood. These receptors all stem from a man aged 25 to 40 with COVID-19, enrolled during active disease.

The V gene is TRBV24-1, the J gene TRBJ1-2; TRBD1 might be the D (5 bases). The V and J ends lost 2 bases and 6 bases respectively, with 18 bases between them. The CDR3 has 16 amino acids. Germline CDR1 reads KGHDR; CDR2 reads SFDVKD. DNA for the CDR3: TGTGCCACCAGTGATTCCTCTTACGGGGGTGGGCATGGCTACACCTTC. Translated, it gives CATSDSSYGGGHGYTF.

V gene TRBV28 combines with J gene TRBJ1-5; 7 bases fit TRBD1. The V gene's germline CDR1 is MDHEN and CDR2 SYDVKM. The CDR3 loop spans 15 amino acids. Germline trimming cut 5 bases from V and 0 bases from J; bases unmatched to any gene: 4. CDR3 protein: CASSLTGISNQPQHF. CDR3 sequence (DNA): TGTGCCAGCAGTCTGACAGGGATTAGCAATCAGCCCCAGCATTTT. Using reference TRBV28 and TRBJ1-5 for the parts outside the CDR3, the full variable domain is DVKVTQSSRYLVKRTGEKVFLECVQDMDHENMFWYRQDPGLGLRLIYFSYDVKMKEKGDIPEGYSVSREKKERFSLILESASTNQTSMYLCASSLTGISNQPQHFGDGTRLSIL.

This chain uses TRBV19 with TRBJ2-1, with D possibly being TRBD1 (6 bases). Germline CDR1 is LNHDA and CDR2 is SQIVND (reference sequence). Deletions cut 0 bases from V and 9 bases from J, with 12 bases between. CDR3 length equals 14 residues. The DNA of the CDR3 is TGTGCCAGTAGTATAGATCAGGACAGAGGTGAGCAGTTCTTC. Protein: CASSIDQDRGEQFF.

The J gene is TRBJ1-2, the V gene TRBV7-9, with TRBD1 identical over 12 bases. After removal of 5 bases from V and 7 bases from J, the junction contained 5 bases not matched to a gene. This CDR3 spans 14 amino acids. CDR1 and CDR2 from the germline V gene are SEHNR and FQNEAQ (reference sequence). For the CDR3, the DNA is TGTGCCAGCAGCCGGGGACAGGGGGCTAGTGGCTACACCTTC. As protein: CASSRGQGASGYTF.

V gene TRBV9 combines with J gene TRBJ2-2; 9 positions match TRBD2. CDR1 SGDLS and CDR2 YYNGEE come from the germline V gene. J was trimmed by 7 bases and V by 0 bases; bases with no gene match: 10. The CDR3 is made up of 17 amino acids. The CDR3 DNA sequence: TGTGCCAGCAGCGTAGTAGGTAGCGGGAGTCAGAACGGGGAGCTGTTTTTT. It encodes CASSVVGSGSQNGELFF.

V gene TRBV15 combines with J gene TRBJ1-2, with 8 bases fitting TRBD1. V gave up 2 bases and J gave up 7 bases; unmatched junction bases: 6. The V gene's germline CDR1 is LNHNV and CDR2 YYDKDF (reference sequence). CDR3 size: 14 residues. This chain's CDR3 is CATSRRQGHLGYTF. DNA for the CDR3: TGTGCCACCAGCAGACGACAGGGGCATCTTGGCTACACCTTC. The variable domain in full, with the rest retrieved from reference TRBV15 and TRBJ1-2, is DAMVIQNPRYQVTQFGKPVTLSCSQTLNHNVMYWYQQKSSQAPKLLFHYYDKDFNNEADTPDNFQSRRPNTSFCFLDIRSPGLGDTAMYLCATSRRQGHLGYTFGSGTRLTVV.

The V and J genes are TRBV7-9 and TRBJ2-7, with 7 bases fitting TRBD1. Unmatched junction bases numbered 3, after V lost 1 base and J lost 3 bases. This CDR3 has 14 residues. Germline CDR1 is SEHNR and CDR2 is FQNEAQ (reference sequence). CDR3 region: CASSLVSGGYEQYF. CDR3 DNA sequence: TGTGCCAGCAGCTTAGTATCAGGGGGCTACGAGCAGTACTTC.

The rearrangement uses TRBV24-1 and TRBJ2-2; tentatively, D is TRBD1 (6 bases). Germline V gene lookup returns CDR1 KGHDR and CDR2 SFDVKD. V was pared by 9 bases and J by 6 bases, with 19 bases between. The CDR3 covers 15 residues. CDR3 protein: CATRPTKGDPGELFF. The CDR3 bases are TGTGCCACCCGCCCCACCAAGGGGGACCCCGGGGAGCTGTTTTTT.

This chain joins TRBV6-5 and TRBJ2-7; possibly TRBD2 for D (6 bases). There are 13 residues in the CDR3. Germline loops: CDR1 MNHEY, CDR2 SVGAGI. Trimming removed 7 bases from V and 2 bases from J, with 12 bases in between. The CDR3 bases are TGTGCCAGCACCAAGGAGGGAACCTACGAGCAGTACTTC. It specifies CASTKEGTYEQYF.

The chain employs TRBV27 and TRBJ1-6, with 7 bases fitting TRBD1. The germline CDR1 and CDR2 sequences are MNHEY and SMNVEV (reference sequence). J gave up 4 bases and V 6 bases, and 6 bases lay outside the gene matches. This CDR3 is built from 15 residues. The CDR3 is CASRDGTVYNSPLHF. The CDR3 coding sequence is TGTGCCAGCAGGGACGGGACAGTGTATAATTCACCCCTCCACTTT.

The chain employs TRBV30 and TRBJ2-7; possibly TRBD1 for D (6 bases). The germline gives CDR1 GTSNPN, CDR2 SVGIG (reference sequence). The germline V and J ends were trimmed by 4 bases and 3 bases, with 10 bases remaining between them. This CDR3 contains 12 residues. CDR3: CAWKATGYEQYF. The CDR3 coding sequence is TGTGCCTGGAAGGCGACAGGCTACGAGCAGTACTTC.

J is TRBJ2-7 and V is TRBV28; 8 nucleotides match TRBD1. The CDR3 sequence is 14 residues long. CDR1 is MDHEN, CDR2 SYDVKM, per germline. With V trimmed by 5 bases and J by 3 bases, 6 bases remained unmatched. In DNA, the CDR3 is TGTGCCAGCAGTACGCCGGACAGGGACTACGAGCAGTACTTC. Translation gives CASSTPDRDYEQYF.

This chain uses TRBV18 with TRBJ2-5; 9 bases are a match to TRBD2. CDR3 length: 15 residues. Germline V gene data show CDR1 as KGHSH and CDR2 as LQKENI. The ends lost 3 bases at V and 5 bases at J; junction bases unmatched: 7. This chain's CDR3 is CASSPGLADRETQYF. The CDR3 DNA is TGTGCCAGCTCACCGGGACTAGCAGATAGGGAGACCCAGTACTTC. The whole variable domain, remainder taken from reference TRBV18 and TRBJ2-5, is NAGVMQNPRHLVRRRGQEARLRCSPMKGHSHVYWYRQLPEEGLKFMVYLQKENIIDESGMPKERFSAEFPKEGPSILRIQQVVRGDSAAYFCASSPGLADRETQYFGPGTRLLVL.

The V gene is TRBV12-3 or TRBV12-4, the J gene TRBJ1-2; the match to TRBD1 covers 8 bases. The CDR3 consists of 11 residues. Trimming removed 6 bases from V and 9 bases from J; junction bases left unmatched: 3. The CDR3 reads CASRTGESYTF. CDR3 DNA sequence: TGTGCCAGCAGGACAGGGGAAAGCTACACCTTC.

The rearrangement links TRBV30 to TRBJ2-5; no clear D gene. The CDR3 covers 13 residues. Germline V lookup: CDR1 GTSNPN, CDR2 SVGIG (reference sequence). V was pared by 1 base and J by 5 bases, with 11 bases between. CDR3 residues: CAWSGSVGETQYF. CDR3 bases: TGTGCCTGGAGTGGCAGCGTCGGGGAGACCCAGTACTTC.

The chain recombines TRBV28 with TRBJ1-2, with D possibly matching TRBD1 (6 bases). CDR3 length equals 13 residues. V was cut by 6 bases and J by 3 bases, with 11 bases left in between. Germline values: CDR1 MDHEN, CDR2 SYDVKM. The CDR3 reads CASRKGGDYGYTF. In DNA form, the CDR3 reads TGTGCCAGCAGGAAAGGGGGTGACTATGGCTACACCTTC.

The genes are TRBV7-2 and TRBJ2-7, with 9 bases aligning to TRBD1. Germline CDR1 reads SGHTA; CDR2 reads FQGNSA. With V trimmed by 5 bases and J by 6 bases, 8 bases remained unmatched. The CDR3 totals 14 residues. The CDR3 DNA reads TGTGCCAGCAGCGGTAAATACAGGGGGCGCGAGCAGTACTTC. It codes for CASSGKYRGREQYF.

This sequence joins TRBV11-3 and TRBJ2-7; D perhaps matches TRBD1 (6 bases). In germline, CDR1 is SGHNT, CDR2 YENEEA. V dropped 5 bases and J dropped 2 bases, with 10 bases sitting between them. The CDR3 is 13 residues long. In DNA form, the CDR3 reads TGTGCCAGCAGCGCCGAGGGGGCCTACGAGCAGTACTTC. Its protein is CASSAEGAYEQYF.

The CDR3 loop reads CASSLADKGSYNEQFF. The DNA of the CDR3 is TGTGCCAGCAGCTTGGCCGACAAGGGGTCCTACAATGAGCAGTTCTTC. The chain uses TRBV7-8 and TRBJ2-1; weak D call: TRBD1 (5 bases). This CDR3 has 16 amino acids. The germline V gene has CDR1 SGHVS and CDR2 FQNEAQ. V lost 3 bases and J lost 1, with 13 bases in between.

J is TRBJ2-7 and V is TRBV14; possibly TRBD2 for D (6 bases). Germline V lookup: CDR1 SGHDN, CDR2 FVKESK. V lost 1 base, J lost 6 bases, and 19 bases lay in between. The CDR3 is made up of 16 amino acids. This CDR3 reads CASSQATRSGVGEQYF. In DNA form, the CDR3 reads TGTGCCAGCAGCCAAGCGACTAGAAGTGGTGTCGGCGAGCAGTACTTC.

The chain links TRBV27 to TRBJ2-7; 9 bases line up with TRBD1. CDR1 is MNHEY, CDR2 SMNVEV, per germline (reference sequence). CDR3 size: 14 residues. After removal of 5 bases from V and 3 bases from J, the junction contained 5 bases not matched to a gene. CDR3 nucleotides: TGTGCCAGCAGTAGGGACAGGGCTGACTACGAGCAGTACTTC. It specifies CASSRDRADYEQYF.

The chain links TRBV5-4 to TRBJ1-2; TRBD1 is a possible D gene (5 bases). Trimming cost V 4 bases and J 6 bases, with 16 bases left between them. The length of the CDR3 is 14 residues. The germline V gene has CDR1 SGHNT and CDR2 YYREEE (reference sequence). Here the CDR3 reads CASSTTEIGNGYTF. The CDR3 DNA follows: TGTGCCAGCAGCACGACAGAGATCGGAAATGGCTACACCTTC.

CDR3 protein: CASSSDSGRRGDTQYF. As DNA, the CDR3 is TGTGCCAGCAGCTCCGATAGCGGGAGGCGAGGAGATACGCAGTATTTT. The rearrangement links TRBV5-4 to TRBJ2-3; the match to TRBD2 covers 10 bases. V was pared by 3 bases and J by 5 bases, with 9 bases of the junction left unmatched. CDR1 SGHNT and CDR2 YYREEE come from the germline V gene (reference sequence). The CDR3 runs 16 residues.

This clone was recorded only once. The J gene is TRBJ2-7, the V gene TRBV5-1, with 7 bases lining up with TRBD1. V lost 0 bases and J lost 4; bases outside the gene matches: 7. The CDR3 length is 15 residues. Germline V gene data show CDR1 as SGHRS and CDR2 as YFSETQ. The CDR3 DNA is TGCGCCAGCAGCTTGGACAAGAGGGGGCCATACGAGCAGTACTTC. Its translation: CASSLDKRGPYEQYF.

The CDR3 region is CATSRGRSEAFF. Written as DNA, the CDR3 is TGTGCCACCAGCAGAGGGCGGAGTGAAGCTTTCTTT. V gene TRBV15 combines with J gene TRBJ1-1; D is unresolved. There are 12 residues in the CDR3. CDR1 and CDR2 (germline): LNHNV, YYDKDF (reference sequence). V was shortened by 1 base and J by 7 bases, with 7 bases between the two germline ends.

This rearrangement joins TRBV7-3 to TRBJ2-3; no clear D. Germline assignment: CDR1 SGHTA and CDR2 FQGTGA. V lost 5 bases, J lost 0 bases, and 9 bases lay in between. The CDR3 covers 14 residues. CDR3 sequence reads: CASSLLPSTDTQYF. CDR3 in DNA: TGTGCCAGCAGCCTACTACCTAGCACAGATACGCAGTATTTT.

The chain links TRBV30 to TRBJ2-2, with D possibly matching TRBD2 (5 bases). Germline CDR1 GTSNPN, CDR2 SVGIG (reference sequence). CDR3 length: 13 residues. Deletions cut 0 bases from V and 6 bases from J, with 8 bases between. Here the CDR3 reads CAWSVLGAGELFF. The CDR3 DNA is TGTGCCTGGAGTGTACTAGGAGCCGGGGAGCTGTTTTTT.

The genes are TRBV5-4 and TRBJ1-6; D is uncertain. Trimming cost V 2 bases and J 6 bases, with 9 bases left between them. Germline-derived CDR1 and CDR2 are SGHNT and YYREEE (reference sequence). The CDR3 sequence is 14 residues long. The CDR3 bases are TGTGCCAGCAGCTTAGCAACAGTTAATTCACCCCTCCACTTT. Translated, it gives CASSLATVNSPLHF. The full variable domain, rest sourced from reference TRBV5-4 and TRBJ1-6, is ETGVTQSPTHLIKTRGQQVTLRCSSQSGHNTVSWYQQALGQGPQFIFQYYREEENGRGNFPPRFSGLQFPNYSSELNVNALELDDSALYLCASSLATVNSPLHFGNGTRLTVT.